Following are 4 T cell receptor beta chains from one sample sequenced in a study of early T cells in non-severe SARS-CoV-2 infection. TCRdb re-called the 5' RACE reads with MiXCR, one entry per CDR3 protein. The top ten clones hold 9.1% of a sample with about 49,000 distinct CDR3 sequences, approximately 10% of them seen once. The sample taken for sequencing was whole blood. The receptor set was obtained from an adult who was a healthcare worker with PCR-confirmed SARS-CoV-2 infection or an uninfected control (not recorded which).

This clonotype has a count of ten or more. This chain uses TRBV28 with TRBJ2-1; TRBD1 matches at 8 bases. CDR3 length equals 13 residues. Unmatched junction bases numbered 4, after V lost 6 bases and J lost 6 bases. Germline V lookup: CDR1 MDHEN, CDR2 SYDVKM. DNA of the CDR3: TGTGCCAGCAGGGGGGGACAGGCCAATGAGCAGTTCTTC. Protein sequence: CASRGGQANEQFF.

The rearrangement links TRBV7-9 to TRBJ1-4, with TRBD1 identical over 7 bases. V shed 6 bases, J shed 8 bases, and the junction held 12 bases outside the gene matches. This CDR3 is built from 15 residues. Germline CDR1 reads SEHNR; CDR2 reads FQNEAQ (reference sequence). The CDR3: CASRGNRGREEKLFF. For the CDR3, the DNA is TGTGCCAGCAGAGGAAACAGGGGAAGAGAAGAAAAACTGTTTTTT.

This clonotype was recorded a few times. The V and J genes are TRBV6-6 and TRBJ1-6, with 7 bases lining up with TRBD1. CDR3 size: 16 residues. CDR1 is MNHNY, CDR2 SVGAGI, per germline (reference sequence). Trimming removed 2 bases from V and 6 bases from J; junction bases left unmatched: 7. CDR3 DNA: TGTGCCAGCAGTTACAAACAGGGGAGCGGTAATTCACCCCTCCACTTT. Encoded protein: CASSYKQGSGNSPLHF.

This clonotype was observed many times. The V and J genes are TRBV12-3 or TRBV12-4 and TRBJ1-5; D gene ambiguous. V lost 3 bases and J lost 2, with 5 bases in between. This CDR3 spans 13 amino acids. CDR3: CASSLKGNQPQHF. The CDR3 coding sequence is TGTGCCAGCAGTTTGAAGGGCAATCAGCCCCAGCATTTT.